A single sample is the source of the 25 T cell receptor beta chains below, sequenced in a study of T cell clonality in common variable immunodeficiency. TCRdb's copy holds only in-frame clones and misses some; the assay was immunoSEQ multiplex PCR. Observed in the sample are about 35,000 clones, none of them singletons. Sequencing was carried out using peripheral blood mononuclear cells. The receptors come from a person aged 18 to 75 in good health.

This clone was detected many times. The sequenced fragment ends 3 residues before the CDR3 boundary, so the rest is inferred from the germline J gene. V gene TRBV5-1 combines with J gene TRBJ2-2; D possibly corresponds to TRBD2 (6 bases). Deletions cut 3 bases from V and 5 bases from J, with 8 bases between. This CDR3 contains 13 residues. Per the germline V gene, CDR1 is SGHRS and CDR2 is YFSETQ. The CDR3 loop is CASSSGLTGELFF. CDR3 DNA, as far as it was read: TGCGCCAGCAGCTCCGGACTAACCGGGGAG.

This clone was picked up many times. Sequencing ends 3 residues short of the CDR3 end; the germline J gene provides the rest. The V and J genes are TRBV16 and TRBJ2-3; D is ambiguous. The V end was cut by 0 bases, the J end by 2 bases, with 9 bases between. Germline V gene lookup returns CDR1 KGHSY and CDR2 FQNENV. The CDR3 has 15 amino acids. Here the CDR3 reads CASSQSSRVTDTQYF. The covered CDR3 bases are TGTGCCAGCAGCCAATCCTCCCGTGTCACAGATACG.

This clone was seen ten or more times. The read terminates 3 residues before the CDR3 end, so the remaining end is supplied by the germline J gene. V gene TRBV2 combines with J gene TRBJ2-2; TRBD1 aligns across 12 bases. Germline loops: CDR1 SNHLY, CDR2 FYNNEI. CDR3 length equals 14 residues. The V and J ends lost 9 bases and 7 bases, in that order; junction bases with no gene match: 6. CDR3: CASRGQGAVGELFF. The sequenced part of the CDR3 DNA is TGTGCCAGTCGGGGACAGGGGGCTGTCGGGGAG.

This clone was seen many times. With the read ending 3 residues before the CDR3 end, the germline J gene is used to fill in that end. V usage is TRBV10-1 and J usage is TRBJ2-3; TRBD2 matches at 11 bases. The CDR3 is 17 amino acids. J was trimmed by 6 bases and V by 4 bases; bases with no gene match: 12. Germline V lookup: CDR1 WNHNN, CDR2 SYGVQD (reference sequence). CDR3 sequence: CASSGPYTSGSLDTQYF. CDR3 DNA, as far as it was read: TGCGCCAGCAGTGGCCCATATACTAGCGGGAGTTTGGATACG.

The sequenced part of the CDR3 DNA is TGTGCCAGCAGCTTAGCGCTAGGGGGGGGCGGCACTGAA. Protein sequence: CASSLALGGGGTE. In full, the CDR3 is CASSLALGGGGTEAFF. The V call is TRBV7-2, the J call TRBJ1-1; D possibly corresponds to TRBD1 (6 bases). The read gets to within 3 residues of the CDR3 end, and the germline J gene fills in the rest. Germline V CDR1 and CDR2: SGHTA, FQGNSA. Trimming stripped 0 bases from V and 4 bases from J, with 15 bases between. The CDR3 has 16 residues.

This clone was counted many times. Sequencing ends 3 residues short of the CDR3 end; the germline J gene provides the rest. The J gene is TRBJ2-7, the V gene TRBV7-3; the match to TRBD2 covers 8 bases. V shed 0 bases and J 5 bases; nucleotides not matched to a gene: 6. The germline V gene has CDR1 SGHTA and CDR2 FQGTGA. The CDR3 length is 15 residues. CDR3 sequence reads: CASSLTGGLEDEQYF. The sequenced part of the CDR3 DNA is TGTGCCAGCAGCTTAACGGGGGGACTAGAAGACGAG.

In regard to this clone: The read stops 3 residues short of the end of the CDR3; the missing end is completed from the germline J gene. The chain uses TRBV5-1 and TRBJ2-2; no reliable D call. Germline V gene data show CDR1 as SGHRS and CDR2 as YFSETQ. There are 14 residues in the CDR3. V was cut by 2 bases and J by 7 bases, with 12 bases left in between. CDR3 bases read: TGCGCCAGCAGCTTAGATATAAGGGTCGGGGAG. Protein sequence: CASSLDIRVGE. The complete CDR3 reads CASSLDIRVGELFF.

This clone was recorded many times. The read gets to within 3 residues of the CDR3 end, and the germline J gene fills in the rest. The chain couples TRBV20-1 to TRBJ2-4; TRBD1 matches 9 bases. Germline CDR1 and CDR2: DFQATT and SNEGSKA (reference sequence). The CDR3 totals 16 residues. Germline trimming cut 6 bases from V and 1 base from J; bases unmatched to any gene: 10. The CDR3 DNA, read in part, is TGCAGTGCGCTGCACAGGGGGCGCAGTGCCAAAAACATT. Amino acids: CSALHRGRSAKNI. The entire CDR3 is CSALHRGRSAKNIQYF.

The sample holds many counts of this clone. The CDR3 end lies 3 residues beyond the end of the read and is filled in from the germline J gene. V is TRBV7-2 and J is TRBJ2-7, with a possible D match to TRBD2 (6 bases). The germline CDR1 and CDR2 sequences are SGHTA and FQGNSA. There are 15 residues in the CDR3. V shed 1 base and J shed 0 bases, with 10 bases lying between them. The sequenced part of the CDR3 DNA is TGTGCCAGCAGCTTAGTTTATAGCGGCTCCTACGAG. This translates into CASSLVYSGSYE. The entire CDR3 reads CASSLVYSGSYEQYF.

This clone was counted at least ten times. With the read ending 3 residues before the CDR3 end, the germline J gene is used to fill in that end. The chain uses TRBV10-2 and TRBJ1-1; tentatively, D is TRBD1 (6 bases). CDR3 length: 16 residues. V gave up 0 bases and J gave up 0 bases, with 11 bases separating them. Germline lookup yields CDR1 WSHSY and CDR2 SAAADI. The covered CDR3 bases are TGCGCCAGCAGTGAGTCCGCAGGGGCGATGAACACTGAA. Amino acid sequence: CASSESAGAMNTE. The entire CDR3 sequence reads CASSESAGAMNTEAFF.

This clone was counted many times. The read ends 3 residues early relative to the CDR3; the germline J gene fills the gap. The rearrangement uses TRBV2 and TRBJ1-2; D not resolved. V dropped 6 bases and J dropped 0 bases, with 8 bases sitting between them. CDR1 is SNHLY, CDR2 FYNNEI, per germline. CDR3 length: 13 amino acids. The sequenced CDR3 bases are TGTGCCAGCAGACCCAGAGCTAACTATGGC. It translates to CASRPRANYG. The whole CDR3 is CASRPRANYGYTF.

This clone has at least ten counts. The DNA ends 3 residues before the CDR3 does, and the rest of the CDR3 is filled in from the germline J gene. This chain uses TRBV10-3 with TRBJ2-1, with D uncertain. Germline lookup yields CDR1 ENHRY and CDR2 SYGVKD. The length of the CDR3 is 13 residues. The V and J ends lost 1 base and 3 bases respectively, with 4 bases between them. The CDR3 DNA, read in part, is TGTGCCATCAGTGAGTTCTTCTACAATGAG. Its translation is CAISEFFYNE. The complete CDR3 reads CAISEFFYNEQFF.

This clone was detected many times. The missing CDR3 end, 3 residues past where the read stops, is filled in from the germline J gene. V gene TRBV19 combines with J gene TRBJ1-1; perhaps TRBD1 as D (5 bases). The CDR3 spans 12 residues. CDR1 and CDR2 from the germline V gene are LNHDA and SQIVND (reference sequence). The CDR3 protein is CASSQQGKVAFF. CDR3 DNA (partial): TGTGCCAGTAGTCAGCAGGGAAAGGTC.

This clone was seen many times. From the germline J gene comes the end of the CDR3, since the read stops 3 residues before it. J is TRBJ2-2 and V is TRBV10-3, with D unresolved. The germline CDR1 and CDR2 sequences are ENHRY and SYGVKD. The V end lost 8 bases, the J end lost 3 bases, and 10 bases lay between the germline ends. This CDR3 spans 13 amino acids. The CDR3 loop reads CAIFEADTGELFF. The covered CDR3 bases are TGTGCCATCTTCGAGGCCGACACCGGGGAG.

This clone was counted ten times or more. With the read ending 3 residues before the CDR3 end, the germline J gene is used to fill in that end. The rearrangement joins TRBV19 to TRBJ2-7; the match to TRBD2 covers 7 bases. This CDR3 contains 15 residues. CDR1 is LNHDA and CDR2 is SQIVND in the germline V gene (reference sequence). The trim removed 6 bases at V and 1 base at J, leaving 9 bases unmatched. Here the CDR3 reads CASRGGTPESYEQYF. The sequenced part of the CDR3 DNA is TGTGCCAGTAGGGGAGGGACTCCCGAGTCCTACGAG.

This clone was recorded at least ten times. The read terminates 3 residues ahead of where the CDR3 ends, so the germline J gene completes it. The chain uses TRBV5-1 and TRBJ2-3, with TRBD1 matching 7 bases. J lost 3 bases, V lost 4 bases, and 8 bases had no gene match. The CDR3 consists of 15 residues. Germline lookup yields CDR1 SGHRS and CDR2 YFSETQ. CDR3 region: CASSTGQIKTDTQYF. The CDR3 DNA, read in part, is TGCGCCAGCAGCACGGGACAGATCAAGACAGATACG.

This clone turned up a few times. The CDR3 end falls 3 residues outside the read, so it is completed with the germline J gene. The V gene is TRBV7-3, the J gene TRBJ2-3; 9 nucleotides line up with TRBD2. This CDR3 contains 16 residues. Germline values: CDR1 SGHTA, CDR2 FQGTGA. Germline trimming cut 5 bases from V and 6 bases from J; bases unmatched to any gene: 12. CDR3 DNA (partial): TGTGCCAGCAGCCCCACCCCCAGCGGGAGGAAGGATACG. It yields the protein CASSPTPSGRKDT. The full CDR3 protein reads CASSPTPSGRKDTQYF. The variable domain in full, completed from reference TRBV7-3 and TRBJ2-3, reads GAGVSQTPSNKVTEKGKYVELRCDPISGHTALYWYRQSLGQGPEFLIYFQGTGAADDSGLPNDRFFAVRPEGSVSTLKIQRTERGDSAVYLCASSPTPSGRKDTQYFGPGTRLTVL.

As for this clone: The read stops 3 residues short of the end of the CDR3; the missing end is completed from the germline J gene. This chain links TRBV5-6 with TRBJ1-6; 9 bases are a match to TRBD1. The CDR3 has 14 amino acids. V lost 4 bases, J lost 9 bases, and 5 bases stayed unmatched. CDR1 SGHDT and CDR2 YYEEEE come from the germline V gene. The sequenced part of the CDR3 DNA is TGTGCCAGCAGCCGGGACAGGGTAGCTTCACCC. This encodes CASSRDRVASP. The full CDR3 reads CASSRDRVASPLHF.

This clone was picked up a small number of times. The read gets to within 3 residues of the CDR3 end, and the germline J gene fills in the rest. The chain links TRBV18 to TRBJ1-1, with D perhaps matching TRBD1 (6 bases). V gave up 2 bases and J gave up 2 bases, with 15 bases separating them. Germline-derived CDR1 and CDR2 are KGHSH and LQKENI. This CDR3 contains 16 residues. The CDR3 protein is CASSPSDAGVNTEAFF. The sequenced part of the CDR3 DNA is TGTGCCAGCTCACCATCCGACGCAGGGGTTAACACTGAA.

Regarding this clone: The CDR3 end is not reached by the read, which stops 3 residues before it; the germline J gene fills it in. The V and J genes are TRBV5-1 and TRBJ1-4, with 11 bases that match TRBD1. Looked up from germline, CDR1 is SGHRS and CDR2 is YFSETQ. The CDR3 totals 15 residues. This CDR3 reads CASSLPGQGESPLFF. Partial CDR3 DNA: TGCGCCAGCAGCTTACCGGGACAGGGGGAATCACCA.

This clone has a count of ten or more. The read stops 3 residues short of the end of the CDR3; the missing end is completed from the germline J gene. The gene calls are TRBV12-3 or TRBV12-4 and TRBJ2-5, with D tentatively TRBD2 (5 bases). The CDR3 runs 14 residues. V shed 1 base and J shed 5 bases, with 11 bases lying between them. The CDR3 loop is CASSLGAGGETQYF. CDR3 bases read: TGTGCCAGCAGTTTAGGGGCGGGTGGGGAGACC.

This clone was observed many times. The missing CDR3 end, 3 residues past where the read stops, is filled in from the germline J gene. V and J are TRBV19 and TRBJ1-2; TRBD1 might be the D (5 bases). CDR1 and CDR2 from the germline V gene are LNHDA and SQIVND (reference sequence). The CDR3 runs 15 residues. The V and J ends lost 1 base and 2 bases respectively, with 11 bases between them. The DNA read from the CDR3 is TGTGCCAGTAGTATAGGGTGGGGGGGGAACTATGGC. Amino acid sequence: CASSIGWGGNYG. The entire CDR3 protein is CASSIGWGGNYGYTF.

This clone was recorded at least ten times. The sequenced fragment ends 3 residues before the CDR3 boundary, so the rest is inferred from the germline J gene. V and J are TRBV7-2 and TRBJ1-6, with TRBD1 identical over 10 bases. V lost 7 bases to trimming and J lost 10 bases; unmatched junction nucleotides: 7. This CDR3 is built from 14 residues. CDR1 is SGHTA, CDR2 FQGNSA, per germline. The sequenced part of the CDR3 DNA is TGTGCCAGCAACCCGGGACAGGGGATATCACCC. Translation gives CASNPGQGISP. The full CDR3 is CASNPGQGISPLHF.

This clone was detected ten times or more. The missing CDR3 end, 3 residues past where the read stops, is filled in from the germline J gene. The chain couples TRBV7-9 to TRBJ1-1; a possible D gene is TRBD1 (5 bases). The CDR3 consists of 15 residues. The V gene's germline CDR1 is SEHNR and CDR2 FQNEAQ (reference sequence). V was clipped by 3 bases and J by 1 base, with 12 bases between them. The sequenced CDR3 bases are TGTGCCAGCAGCTTTGTGACAGTTAAGAACACTGAA. It encodes CASSFVTVKNTE. The full CDR3 protein reads CASSFVTVKNTEAFF.

In the case of this clone: The observed sequence ends 3 residues before the CDR3 terminus, with the missing tail filled in from the germline J gene. The chain couples TRBV19 to TRBJ2-5, with 14 bases lining up with TRBD2. The CDR3 is made up of 18 amino acids. The germline V gene encodes CDR1 LNHDA and CDR2 SQIVND (reference sequence). Trimming took 4 bases from V and 4 from J; bases not matched to a gene: 11. CDR3 residues: CASSTGTSGRGLLETQYF. The CDR3 bases that were read are TGTGCCAGTAGTACCGGGACTAGCGGGAGAGGTCTTTTAGAGACC.